This T cell receptor (beta chain) was documented in a study of blood T cell repertoires in COVID-19. Study-level background: Both acute and convalescent COVID-19 samples were obtained from the United States, Italy and Spain.

V trimming: 4 bases; J trimming: 5 bases; junction bases outside the gene matches: 7. The CDR3 spans 16 residues. Germline values: CDR1 SEHNR, CDR2 FQNEAQ (reference sequence). This table comes from immunoSEQ multiplex PCR, and its TCRdb copy is limited to in-frame clones, with some not included. The sample lists some 150,000 clones; 86% were seen once. Sequencing used peripheral blood. The rearrangement links TRBV7-9 to TRBJ2-5; TRBD2 agrees at 13 bases. This clonotype was sampled from a man aged 65-85 years with acute or convalescent COVID-19. The CDR3 sequence is CASSSSGLAGMETQYF. In nucleotides, the CDR3 is TGTGCCAGCAGCTCTTCGGGACTAGCGGGAATGGAGACCCAGTACTTC.